The source of this T cell receptor (beta chain) is a study of shared T cell receptors in the human thymus. This table comes from immunoSEQ multiplex PCR, and its TCRdb copy is limited to in-frame clones, with some not included. The sample shows around 340,000 clones, roughly 94% of them seen only once. The CDR3 is made up of 15 amino acids. Per germline, CDR1 SGHDN and CDR2 FVKESK. The germline V and J ends were trimmed by 0 bases and 1 base, with 9 bases remaining between them. Sequences were obtained from thymocytes. The clonotype was recovered from a human donor. J is TRBJ1-1 and V is TRBV14; a weak D match, TRBD1 (6 bases). DNA for the CDR3: TGTGCCAGCAGCCAAGACCGGGGGCAGAACACTGAAGCTTTCTTT. This gives the protein CASSQDRGQNTEAFF. The whole variable domain, remainder taken from reference TRBV14 and TRBJ1-1, is EAGVTQFPSHSVIEKGQTVTLRCDPISGHDNLYWYRRVMGKEIKFLLHFVKESKQDESGMPNNRFLAERTGGTYSTLKVQPAELEDSGVYFCASSQDRGQNTEAFFGQGTRLTVV.